Below are 19 T cell receptor beta chains sequenced from a single sample in a study of T cell repertoires in cytomegalovirus infection (dated by TCRdb to the late 2010s). In light of the paper, this sample's treatment or condition label describes: in vitro stimulation with specific CMV peptide epitopes to enrich CMV-specific T cells. The instrument given in TCRdb is Illumina HiSeq 1500. Through fastp at Q25 and MiXCR, TCRdb rebuilt clones from the public reads, retaining in-frame beta chains. Entries that share a CDR3 protein sequence are merged under the most common genes and DNA. This sample holds about a million distinct CDR3 sequences; around 32% were observed only once. Of the sample, roughly 12% is held by the ten largest clones. Their antigen targets remain unknown. The sequences come from cultured CD8+ T cells from PBMCs, collected from culture after CMV antigen stimulation. The receptors here all came from a human donor in good health (CMV status not recorded). Some clones in this sample may be carry-over from other donors' samples.

Many counts were recorded for this clonotype. The chain has TRBV7-2 and TRBJ1-1; D gene uncertain. CDR3 length equals 10 residues. Deletions cut 5 bases from V and 6 bases from J, with 4 bases between. The germline V gene has CDR1 SGHTA and CDR2 FQGNSA. This CDR3 is CASSTAEAFF. The DNA of the CDR3 is TGTGCCAGCAGCACTGCTGAAGCTTTCTTT.

The CDR3 sequence is CASSQDPSGGFTDTQYF. The CDR3 DNA follows: TGCGCCAGCAGCCAAGATCCTAGCGGGGGGTTCACAGATACGCAGTATTTT. V and J are TRBV4-1 and TRBJ2-3; 11 bases are shared with TRBD2. The CDR3 runs to 17 residues. V lost 0 bases to trimming and J lost 2 bases; unmatched junction nucleotides: 4. Germline-derived CDR1 and CDR2 are MGHRA and YSYEKL.

The rearrangement joins TRBV25-1 to TRBJ1-6; D not certain. The length of the CDR3 is 15 residues. Germline-derived CDR1 and CDR2 are MGHDK and SYGVNS. Trimming pared 0 bases from V and 7 bases from J, leaving 10 bases between. The CDR3 region is CASSEYGRRNSPLHF. The DNA for the CDR3 is TGTGCCAGCAGTGAATACGGCAGAAGGAATTCACCCCTCCACTTT.

The sample holds a few counts of this clonotype. The chain carries TRBV4-1 and TRBJ2-1, with TRBD1 matching over 9 bases. Germline V lookup: CDR1 MGHRA, CDR2 YSYEKL. V lost 4 bases, J lost 6 bases, and 7 bases stayed unmatched. This CDR3 has 15 residues. This chain's CDR3 is CASSPPGQGLNEQFF. CDR3 sequence (DNA): TGCGCCAGCAGCCCCCCGGGACAGGGCCTCAATGAGCAGTTCTTC.

This clonotype was seen only a few times. This chain links TRBV4-3 with TRBJ2-1; D remains unclear. CDR1 is LGHNA and CDR2 is YSLEER in the germline V gene. V was trimmed by 1 base and J by 7 bases, leaving 8 bases between them. The CDR3 runs to 13 residues. The CDR3: CASSQGEINEQFF. The CDR3 DNA sequence: TGCGCCAGCAGCCAAGGGGAAATAAATGAGCAGTTCTTC.

This clonotype was detected only a few times. The chain has TRBV7-6 and TRBJ2-3; 10 nucleotides align to TRBD1. Per germline, CDR1 SGHVS and CDR2 FNYEAQ. Losses at the gene ends were 4 bases for V and 2 bases for J; bases not matched to a gene: 6. The CDR3 totals 16 residues. The CDR3 region is CASSSTGTGVTDTQYF. The CDR3 DNA reads as TGTGCCAGCAGCTCTACCGGGACAGGGGTCACAGATACGCAGTATTTT.

This clonotype appeared a few times. This rearrangement joins TRBV5-6 to TRBJ2-2; TRBD2 aligns across 7 bases. Germline CDR1 and CDR2: SGHDT and YYEEEE. With 0 bases clipped from V and 0 bases from J, the junction kept 26 bases outside the gene matches. CDR3 size: 24 residues. In nucleotides, the CDR3 is TGTGCCAGCAGCTTGGGGGAGCTCCTGGGAGGGACCTACGATTCCAGAACGAACACCGGGGAGCTGTTTTTT. Translating it yields CASSLGELLGGTYDSRTNTGELFF.

This clonotype was counted only a few times. J is TRBJ1-1 and V is TRBV6-1; unclear D gene. The germline V gene encodes CDR1 MNHNS and CDR2 SASEGT. The CDR3 spans 11 residues. The ends were cut back, 10 bases at V and 4 bases at J, with 10 bases in the middle. The CDR3 DNA sequence: TGTGCCAACCTTGAGGGCACTGAAGCTTTCTTT. Translated: CANLEGTEAFF.

This clonotype was seen a few times. CDR3 in DNA: TGTGCCAGCAGCTTAGTCGGCCAACCAAGGGGCTCACCCCTCCACTTT. It encodes CASSLVGQPRGSPLHF. This chain joins TRBV7-2 and TRBJ1-6; D may be TRBD1 (5 bases). The CDR3 runs 16 residues. Trimming cost V 1 base and J 10 bases, with 17 bases left between them. Looked up from germline, CDR1 is SGHTA and CDR2 is FQGNSA.

The chain couples TRBV6-1 to TRBJ2-5; perhaps TRBD1 as D (6 bases). The CDR3 spans 14 residues. The germline V gene has CDR1 MNHNS and CDR2 SASEGT. V gave up 7 bases and J gave up 2 bases, with 14 bases separating them. CDR3: CASTQDRTQETQYF. DNA of the CDR3: TGTGCCAGCACTCAAGACAGGACACAAGAGACCCAGTACTTC.

This clonotype has only a few counts. This chain connects TRBV27 to TRBJ2-3; D unresolved. CDR3 length: 12 amino acids. Trimming cost V 10 bases and J 1 base, with 9 bases left between them. Germline-derived CDR1 and CDR2 are MNHEY and SMNVEV (reference sequence). The chain's CDR3 is CATESGTDTQYF. Here the CDR3 DNA reads TGTGCCACCGAGTCTGGCACAGATACGCAGTATTTT.

The chain is built from TRBV5-5 and TRBJ2-7; D perhaps matches TRBD2 (7 bases). Germline V gives CDR1 SGHKS, CDR2 YYEKEE (reference sequence). CDR3 size: 15 residues. V was clipped by 4 bases and J by 7 bases, with 21 bases between them. CDR3: CASSPLEGGFKEQYF. DNA for the CDR3: TGTGCCAGCAGCCCTTTGGAGGGGGGGTTTAAAGAGCAGTACTTC.

This sequence joins TRBV27 and TRBJ2-1; TRBD2 matches 10 bases. The CDR3 runs to 15 residues. The junction had 3 bases not matched to a gene; V was cut back by 3 bases and J by 4 bases. Germline CDR1 is MNHEY and CDR2 is SMNVEV (reference sequence). The CDR3 nucleotides read TGTGCCAGCAGTTTCGGACTAGCGGAATACAATGAGCAGTTCTTC. It specifies CASSFGLAEYNEQFF.

The V gene is TRBV7-9, the J gene TRBJ2-1; possibly TRBD2 for D (6 bases). CDR1 is SEHNR and CDR2 is FQNEAQ in the germline V gene (reference sequence). This CDR3 region has 16 residues. V gave up 7 bases and J gave up 3 bases, with 19 bases separating them. CDR3 amino acids: CASTSKGRGYYNEQFF. The CDR3 DNA reads TGTGCCAGCACCTCCAAGGGGCGGGGATACTACAATGAGCAGTTCTTC.

This clonotype has a handful of counts. This rearrangement joins TRBV7-3 to TRBJ2-7; D is ambiguous. V was trimmed by 6 bases and J by 5 bases, leaving 5 bases between them. CDR3 length: 10 amino acids. Looked up from germline, CDR1 is SGHTA and CDR2 is FQGTGA. CDR3 region: CASSDHEQYV. Written as DNA, the CDR3 is TGTGCCAGCAGTGACCACGAGCAGTACGTC.

CDR3 nucleotide sequence: TGCAGTGCTCTAAGGGGGGGGAGAGACACCTTC. Its translation is CSALRGGRDTF. The V gene is TRBV20-1, the J gene TRBJ1-2; possible D gene TRBD1, 6 bases. This CDR3 has 11 residues. CDR1 and CDR2 from the germline V gene are DFQATT and SNEGSKA (reference sequence). Trimming cost V 5 bases and J 12 bases, with 16 bases left between them.

This clonotype was found a few times. The chain combines TRBV29-1 with TRBJ1-1; D uncertain. This CDR3 spans 14 amino acids. V lost 1 base and J 4 bases, leaving 13 bases between the germline ends. Germline CDR1 is SQVTM and CDR2 is ANQGSEA. CDR3 coding DNA: TGCAGCGTTGAAGGTCTGCGGGGATCCACTGAAGCTTTCTTT. Encoded protein: CSVEGLRGSTEAFF.

A single count supports this clonotype. In DNA form, the CDR3 reads TGTGCCAGCAACCTTGTGAAGGAGAAAAGTGGCTACACCTTC. It specifies CASNLVKEKSGYTF. The J gene is TRBJ1-2, the V gene TRBV5-5; D ambiguous. The CDR3 is 14 amino acids. V lost 6 bases and J lost 7, with 19 bases in between. CDR1 and CDR2 from the germline V gene are SGHKS and YYEKEE (reference sequence).

The V gene is TRBV29-1, the J gene TRBJ1-1; 9 bases agree with TRBD1. V shed 5 bases and J 0 bases; nucleotides not matched to a gene: 4. Germline V gene sequence: CDR1 SQVTM, CDR2 ANQGSEA. CDR3 length: 14 amino acids. Here the CDR3 reads CSVRQGGLNTEAFF. Written as DNA, the CDR3 is TGCAGCGTTCGACAGGGGGGTTTGAACACTGAAGCTTTCTTT.